This TCR beta chain was obtained from a study of molecular identifiers for immune sequencing clone quantification. Points from the study as a whole: Clones with over 20 RNA copies captured over 98% of effector molecules but under 1% of naive ones.

Worth noting for this clonotype: No antigen is known for it.

It was with previously described methods and listed TCR primers that bulk TCR libraries were made. TCRdb re-analysed the PCR reads in MiXCR, keeping a single row per CDR3 protein. The sample has about 630,000 distinct CDR3 sequences, roughly 25% seen once. The CDR3 extends over 15 amino acids. Trimming stripped 1 base from V and 7 bases from J, with 13 bases between. Germline V gene lookup returns CDR1 MNHEY and CDR2 SMNVEV (reference sequence). Naive CD8 T cells were sorted as CD8+CD4-CCR7+CD45RA+. This clonotype was obtained from a human donor in good health. Some libraries in this study had Jurkat cell RNA spiked in. V gene TRBV27 combines with J gene TRBJ1-4; no clear D. Input material: naive CD8+ T cells from blood, with Jurkat cell RNA spiked in. Subset described: FACS-sorted CD8+CD4-CCR7+CD45RA+ naive T cells. CDR3 in amino acids: CASSLLVGSGEKLFF. The CDR3, as DNA: TGTGCCAGCAGTTTATTGGTAGGGAGCGGTGAAAAACTGTTTTTT. Based on the CDR3 plus reference TRBV27 and TRBJ1-4, the full variable domain is EAQVTQNPRYLITVTGKKLTVTCSQNMNHEYMSWYRQDPGLGLRQIYYSMNVEVTDKGDVPEGYKVSRKEKRNFPLILESPSPNQTSLYFCASSLLVGSGEKLFFGSGTQLSVL.